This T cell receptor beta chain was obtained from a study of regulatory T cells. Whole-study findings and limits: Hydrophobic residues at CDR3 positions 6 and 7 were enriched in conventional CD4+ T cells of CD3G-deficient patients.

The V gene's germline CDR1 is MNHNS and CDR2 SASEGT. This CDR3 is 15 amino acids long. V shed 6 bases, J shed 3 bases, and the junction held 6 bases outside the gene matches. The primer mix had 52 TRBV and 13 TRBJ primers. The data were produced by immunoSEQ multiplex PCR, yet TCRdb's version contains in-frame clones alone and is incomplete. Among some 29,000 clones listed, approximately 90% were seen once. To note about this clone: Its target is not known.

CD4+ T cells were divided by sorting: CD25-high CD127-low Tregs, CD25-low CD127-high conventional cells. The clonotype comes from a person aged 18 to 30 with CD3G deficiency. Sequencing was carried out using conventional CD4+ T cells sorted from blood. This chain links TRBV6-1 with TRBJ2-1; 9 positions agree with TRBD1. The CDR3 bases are TGTGCCAGCAGCGGACAGGGGCGGATCTACAATGAGCAGTTCTTC. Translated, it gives CASSGQGRIYNEQFF.